The 16 T cell receptor beta chains in this list originate from one sample, sequenced in a study of blood T cell repertoires in COVID-19. Libraries were prepared by immunoSEQ multiplex PCR; TCRdb keeps only in-frame clonotypes and omits some of them. The table has tens of thousands of clones, roughly 84% seen once. The sample taken for sequencing was peripheral blood. These receptors all come from a man between 45 and 60 years old with active COVID-19.

V usage is TRBV21-1 and J usage is TRBJ2-1; TRBD2 is taken as the D call from the table, unchecked against the DNA. TRBV21-1 is given as a pseudogene. The CDR3 covers 16 residues. The CDR3 DNA sequence: TGTGCCAGCAGCAAAGCGCTAGCGGGGGTTAACAATGAGCAGTTCTTC. It encodes CASSKALAGVNNEQFF.

This clone occurred once. The chain carries TRBV5-4 and TRBJ1-2, with 7 bases lining up with TRBD1. CDR1 is SGHNT, CDR2 YYREEE, per germline (reference sequence). This CDR3 spans 16 amino acids. V shed 4 bases and J 0 bases; nucleotides not matched to a gene: 9. Here the CDR3 DNA reads TGTGCCAGCAGCCGTCCCGGGACAGATACTAACTATGGCTACACCTTC. Translation: CASSRPGTDTNYGYTF.

V is TRBV5-8 and J is TRBJ2-1; D is perhaps TRBD1 (6 bases). With 0 bases removed from V and 1 base from J, the gap between germline ends came to 8 bases. Germline assignment: CDR1 SGHTS and CDR2 YDEGEE. The CDR3 is 15 amino acids. CDR3 sequence reads: CASSLVGGSYNEQFF. DNA of the CDR3: TGTGCCAGCAGCTTGGTAGGGGGTTCCTACAATGAGCAGTTCTTC.

The chain recombines TRBV19 with TRBJ2-7; the match to TRBD1 covers 9 bases. Germline-derived CDR1 and CDR2 are LNHDA and SQIVND (reference sequence). CDR3 size: 14 residues. V lost 6 bases to trimming and J lost 5 bases; unmatched junction nucleotides: 8. CDR3 DNA: TGTGCCAGTAGCGTAACAGGGGGCAGCGACGAGCAGTACTTC. This translates into CASSVTGGSDEQYF.

This clone was detected once. The chain has TRBV5-1 and TRBJ2-4; D gene uncertain. The CDR3 is 17 amino acids. The germline V gene encodes CDR1 SGHRS and CDR2 YFSETQ. V was cut by 2 bases and J by 8 bases, with 23 bases left in between. This CDR3 is CASSFAPFVPTADIQYF. For the CDR3, the DNA is TGCGCCAGCAGCTTTGCCCCCTTCGTACCCACGGCGGACATTCAGTACTTC. The full variable domain, in which reference TRBV5-1 and TRBJ2-4 provide the parts outside the CDR3, is KAGVTQTPRYLIKTRGQQVTLSCSPISGHRSVSWYQQTPGQGLQFLFEYFSETQRNKGNFPGRFSGRQFSNSRSEMNVSTLELGDSALYLCASSFAPFVPTADIQYFGAGTRLSVL.

This clone came up once. V is TRBV5-5 and J is TRBJ2-1, with 7 nucleotides matching TRBD1. CDR1 and CDR2 from the germline V gene are SGHKS and YYEKEE (reference sequence). This CDR3 contains 12 residues. V was pared by 3 bases and J by 9 bases, with 3 bases of the junction left unmatched. CDR3 residues: CASSSSGGEQFF. The CDR3 coding sequence is TGTGCCAGCAGCTCCTCAGGGGGTGAGCAGTTCTTC.

The chain is built from TRBV12-5 and TRBJ1-5, with D possibly being TRBD1 (5 bases). The germline CDR1 and CDR2 sequences are LGHNT and FRNRAP. The CDR3 sequence is 15 residues long. Trimming took 7 bases from V and 4 from J, leaving 17 bases between them. CDR3 nucleotide sequence: TGTGCTAGTGCCCTGGGCGGGGCTCCTAATCAGCCCCAGCATTTT. It yields the protein CASALGGAPNQPQHF.

This clone was counted a few times. The chain carries TRBV7-9 and TRBJ2-2; TRBD1 matches at 11 bases. The CDR3 is 16 residues long. Germline V gives CDR1 SEHNR, CDR2 FQNEAQ (reference sequence). J was trimmed by 6 bases and V by 1 base; bases with no gene match: 4. CDR3 sequence (DNA): TGTGCCAGCAGCTTAGGGACAGGGGGCGAATCCGGGGAGCTGTTTTTT. Translation gives CASSLGTGGESGELFF.

The chain couples TRBV7-2 to TRBJ2-5, with TRBD2 matching over 8 bases. Trimming took 0 bases from V and 4 from J; bases not matched to a gene: 7. This CDR3 has 16 residues. Per the germline V gene, CDR1 is SGHTA and CDR2 is FQGNSA. This CDR3 is CASSLAGLGRGETQYF. CDR3 bases: TGTGCCAGCAGCTTAGCGGGACTAGGAAGGGGAGAGACCCAGTACTTC.

This chain joins TRBV30 and TRBJ2-5, with D maybe TRBD2 (5 bases). The germline CDR1 and CDR2 sequences are GTSNPN and SVGIG (reference sequence). The CDR3 contains 12 residues. Deletions cut 1 base from V and 4 bases from J, with 7 bases between. The CDR3 loop is CAWSASGETQYF. Here the CDR3 DNA reads TGTGCCTGGAGTGCAAGCGGAGAGACCCAGTACTTC.

This sequence joins TRBV5-8 and TRBJ2-2; 7 bases fit TRBD1. J lost 6 bases, V lost 1 base, and 9 bases had no gene match. The germline V gene has CDR1 SGHTS and CDR2 YDEGEE. The CDR3 extends over 16 amino acids. This chain's CDR3 is CASSLMLYRGPGELFF. DNA of the CDR3: TGTGCCAGCAGCTTGATGTTATACAGGGGCCCCGGGGAGCTGTTTTTT.

The chain uses TRBV15 and TRBJ1-1; 9 nucleotides match TRBD1. The junction had 10 bases not matched to a gene; V was cut back by 0 bases and J by 11 bases. This CDR3 region has 15 residues. In germline, CDR1 is LNHNV, CDR2 YYDKDF (reference sequence). Here the CDR3 reads CATSRDPGQGRSAFF. Here the CDR3 DNA reads TGTGCCACCAGCAGAGATCCGGGACAGGGTCGGTCGGCTTTCTTT.

V usage is TRBV20-1 and J usage is TRBJ2-7; 8 bases map to TRBD2. V dropped 5 bases and J dropped 4; count of bases not matched to a gene: 1. The germline V gene encodes CDR1 DFQATT and CDR2 SNEGSKA (reference sequence). This CDR3 region has 11 residues. This CDR3 reads CSARGGYEQYF. As DNA, the CDR3 is TGCAGTGCTCGGGGGGGTTACGAGCAGTACTTC.

The rearrangement joins TRBV5-6 to TRBJ1-6; D unclear. Germline CDR1 is SGHDT and CDR2 is YYEEEE. The CDR3 contains 13 residues. V was cut by 0 bases and J by 9 bases, with 7 bases left in between. CDR3 in DNA: TGTGCCAGCAGCTTGGAACAGAGTTCACCCCTCCACTTT. Its protein product is CASSLEQSSPLHF.

This chain uses TRBV20-1 with TRBJ1-1; D is ambiguous. Trimming removed 3 bases from V and 3 bases from J, with 17 bases in between. This CDR3 has 15 amino acids. CDR1 is DFQATT, CDR2 SNEGSKA, per germline (reference sequence). The CDR3 here is CSASGIDLADTEAFF. DNA for the CDR3: TGCAGTGCTAGTGGTATCGATTTGGCGGACACTGAAGCTTTCTTT.

This clone came up a few times. The V call is TRBV5-6, the J call TRBJ2-6, with D tentatively TRBD1 (6 bases). This CDR3 comprises 18 residues. Germline CDR1 SGHDT, CDR2 YYEEEE. V was cut by 1 base and J by 0 bases, with 14 bases left in between. CDR3 residues: CASSLSGRGGSGANVLTF. DNA for the CDR3: TGTGCCAGCAGCTTGTCAGGCAGGGGCGGCTCTGGGGCCAACGTCCTGACTTTC.